This passage covers 23 T cell receptor beta chains from one sample sequenced in a study of beta chain features in type 1 diabetes. General study findings and limits: Moderate yet significant TCRB CDR3 shortening was seen in Type 1 diabetes patients in all four CD4+ subsets.

The whole isolated RNA underwent reverse transcription, so sequencing captured expressed TCRB transcripts. Measured with immunoSEQ multiplex PCR; TCRdb has only the in-frame clones, and not every one. The sample yields 95,000 to 150,000 clones, 16% seen once. Their antigens remain unidentified. Material: central memory CD4+ T cells from blood. Receptors originate from a man aged 30 to 45 with type 1 diabetes.

This clone occurred a few times. The chain uses TRBV6-5 and TRBJ1-6; D ambiguous. The CDR3 consists of 16 residues. V was clipped by 2 bases and J by 7 bases, with 15 bases between them. Per germline, CDR1 MNHEY and CDR2 SVGAGI. As DNA, the CDR3 is TGTGCCAGCAGTTACCGTCATATTGACGGGAATTCACCCCTCCACTTT. Protein: CASSYRHIDGNSPLHF.

The rearrangement joins TRBV13 to TRBJ1-1; no clear D gene. In germline, CDR1 is PRHDT, CDR2 FYEKMQ (reference sequence). The CDR3 contains 13 residues. Deletions cut 1 base from V and 5 bases from J, with 8 bases between. Here the CDR3 reads CASSLEGMTEAFF. In DNA form, the CDR3 reads TGTGCCAGCAGCTTAGAGGGAATGACTGAAGCTTTCTTT.

The V and J genes are TRBV9 and TRBJ1-5, with 11 bases that match TRBD1. J lost 1 base, V lost 3 bases, and 3 bases had no gene match. Germline CDR1 is SGDLS and CDR2 is YYNGEE. The CDR3 length is 16 residues. For the CDR3, the DNA is TGTGCCAGCAGCGGACGGACAGGGGGCAGCAATCAGCCCCAGCATTTT. Translating gives CASSGRTGGSNQPQHF.

The chain employs TRBV2 and TRBJ2-7; the match to TRBD2 covers 11 bases. Germline lookup yields CDR1 SNHLY and CDR2 FYNNEI. Trimming took 7 bases from V and 1 from J; bases not matched to a gene: 3. The CDR3 is 14 amino acids. Here the CDR3 reads CASTRTSGSYEQYF. The CDR3 DNA is TGTGCCAGCACCAGGACTAGCGGGTCCTACGAGCAGTACTTC.

There are a few counts of this clone. The J gene is TRBJ2-7, the V gene TRBV7-2, with 9 bases lining up with TRBD2. V trimming: 4 bases; J trimming: 4 bases; junction bases outside the gene matches: 5. Germline CDR1 is SGHTA and CDR2 is FQGNSA. The CDR3 consists of 14 residues. CDR3 in amino acids: CASSSTSGSYEQYF. CDR3 bases: TGTGCCAGCAGCTCGACTAGCGGTTCTTACGAGCAGTACTTC.

This clone was counted ten times or more. V and J are TRBV4-3 and TRBJ2-7, with 7 bases aligning to TRBD1. Germline V gives CDR1 LGHNA, CDR2 YSLEER. The CDR3 runs 15 residues. The J segment lost 4 bases and the V segment lost 0 bases, leaving 6 bases of the junction unmatched. The CDR3 reads CASSQDVTGSYEQYF. The CDR3 bases are TGCGCCAGCAGCCAAGATGTGACAGGGAGTTACGAGCAGTACTTC.

This chain links TRBV6-4 with TRBJ1-1; 9 bases are a match to TRBD1. The CDR3 loop spans 13 amino acids. The V segment lost 5 bases and the J segment 5 bases; nucleotides outside the gene matches: 3. Germline CDR1 is MRHNA and CDR2 is SNTAGT. CDR3 loop: CASSLTGGTEAFF. As DNA, the CDR3 is TGTGCCAGCAGTTTGACAGGGGGAACTGAAGCTTTCTTT.

The CDR3 bases are TGTGCCAGATCAGAGGGATCCTCTGGGGCCAACGTCCTGACTTTC. It encodes CARSEGSSGANVLTF. V gene TRBV6-4 combines with J gene TRBJ2-6; perhaps TRBD2 as D (5 bases). V was pared by 9 bases and J by 0 bases, with 12 bases between. Germline V lookup: CDR1 MRHNA, CDR2 SNTAGT. The CDR3 sequence is 15 residues long.

This clone was picked up many times. This specimen includes other DNA sequences encoding the same CDR3. The chain recombines TRBV7-6 with TRBJ2-2; a possible D gene is TRBD1 (6 bases). Trimming stripped 5 bases from V and 0 bases from J, with 13 bases between. The CDR3 loop spans 16 amino acids. Germline CDR1 SGHVS, CDR2 FNYEAQ. The CDR3 loop is CASSPQQGANTGELFF. The DNA of the CDR3 is TGTGCCAGCAGCCCTCAACAGGGCGCGAACACCGGGGAGCTGTTTTTT.

This clone was found a few times. The J gene is TRBJ2-3, the V gene TRBV7-8; TRBD2 aligns across 9 bases. The J segment lost 1 base and the V segment lost 5 bases, leaving 7 bases of the junction unmatched. The CDR3 is made up of 16 amino acids. Germline lookup yields CDR1 SGHVS and CDR2 FQNEAQ. CDR3 in DNA: TGTGCCAGCAGCAAGGGATTAGCGGGGGGCACAGATACGCAGTATTTT. This gives the protein CASSKGLAGGTDTQYF.

This clone was counted a few times. An end of the junction differs from the germline gene, which may be a read error. The chain joins TRBV2 to TRBJ2-7; D tentatively reads TRBD1 or TRBD2 (5 bases each). This CDR3 comprises 13 residues. Germline V gene sequence: CDR1 SNHLY, CDR2 FYNNEI. The CDR3 DNA follows: TGTGCCAGCAGTGAACAATCCTCCGGGACGCTCTCCTTC. This translates into CASSEQSSGTLSF.

This clone was observed at least ten times. The sample has other DNA sequences that encode this CDR3 too. The V and J genes are TRBV4-3 and TRBJ2-1; D gene uncertain. The germline V and J ends were trimmed by 2 bases and 6 bases, with 2 bases remaining between them. CDR1 and CDR2 from the germline V gene are LGHNA and YSLEER. This CDR3 comprises 11 residues. The CDR3 here is CASSQSNEQFF. The CDR3 DNA sequence: TGCGCCAGCAGCCAATCCAATGAGCAGTTCTTC.

The chain uses TRBV29-1 and TRBJ2-7; D unclear. Germline loops: CDR1 SQVTM, CDR2 ANQGSEA. This CDR3 region has 12 residues. The V end was cut by 1 base, the J end by 4 bases, with 8 bases between. DNA of the CDR3: TGCAGCGTTGAAGGCGTGAGTTACGAGCAGTACTTC. It encodes CSVEGVSYEQYF.

The genes are TRBV30 and TRBJ2-3, with TRBD2 matching over 8 bases. The CDR3 contains 15 residues. V shed 3 bases and J 4 bases; nucleotides not matched to a gene: 9. Germline-derived CDR1 and CDR2 are GTSNPN and SVGIG (reference sequence). CDR3 sequence reads: CAWRDRGGPPDTQYF. CDR3 nucleotides: TGTGCCTGGAGGGATCGGGGGGGCCCCCCAGATACGCAGTATTTT.

The chain has TRBV14 and TRBJ1-4; possible D gene TRBD1, 6 bases. Germline V CDR1 and CDR2: SGHDN, FVKESK. The length of the CDR3 is 15 residues. The germline V and J ends were trimmed by 1 base and 7 bases, with 13 bases remaining between them. The CDR3 nucleotides are TGTGCCAGCAGCCAAGTTGGGGGGCGAGGTGAAAAACTGTTTTTT. The encoded protein is CASSQVGGRGEKLFF.

V is TRBV9 and J is TRBJ2-3, with a weak D call TRBD2 (7 bases). The germline V gene has CDR1 SGDLS and CDR2 YYNGEE. V was clipped by 0 bases and J by 4 bases, with 9 bases between them. The CDR3 has 14 residues. CDR3 sequence (DNA): TGTGCCAGCAGCGTAGGCGGGGGCTCAGATACGCAGTATTTT. The encoded protein is CASSVGGGSDTQYF.

This clone has only a few counts. This chain connects TRBV5-6 to TRBJ1-6, with no clear D. Germline V gene lookup returns CDR1 SGHDT and CDR2 YYEEEE. Trimming took 6 bases from V and 8 from J, leaving 15 bases between them. CDR3 length: 14 amino acids. For the CDR3, the DNA is TGTGCCAGCACCTCCAACCTTGGAGATTCACCCCTCCACTTT. This gives the protein CASTSNLGDSPLHF.

This sequence joins TRBV6-1 and TRBJ1-4; D uncertain. V lost 6 bases, J lost 6 bases, and 14 bases lay in between. The CDR3 extends over 14 amino acids. The germline CDR1 and CDR2 sequences are MNHNS and SASEGT. The CDR3 here is CASSLPGAYEKLFF. CDR3 coding DNA: TGTGCCAGCAGCCTTCCCGGCGCATATGAAAAACTGTTTTTT.

This clone was seen a handful of times. The chain carries TRBV11-2 and TRBJ2-3; TRBD1 matches at 7 bases. There are 14 residues in the CDR3. The ends lost 5 bases at V and 5 bases at J; junction bases unmatched: 7. CDR1 is SGHAT and CDR2 is FQNNGV in the germline V gene. This CDR3 reads CASSIGTVGDTQYF. CDR3 nucleotide sequence: TGTGCCAGCAGCATTGGGACAGTTGGAGATACGCAGTATTTT.

This clone was counted a few times. The rearrangement joins TRBV28 to TRBJ1-2; D is uncertain. Germline lookup yields CDR1 MDHEN and CDR2 SYDVKM. The CDR3 is 12 residues long. The ends were cut back, 7 bases at V and 2 bases at J, with 8 bases in the middle. The CDR3 reads CASTTVNYGYTF. CDR3 DNA: TGTGCCAGCACCACGGTCAACTATGGCTACACCTTC.

This clone showed up just a few times. This chain joins TRBV7-2 and TRBJ1-6, with 10 bases aligning to TRBD1. The V gene end was trimmed by 5 bases and the J gene end by 10 bases; junction bases not matched to a gene: 8. The CDR3 totals 15 residues. The germline V gene has CDR1 SGHTA and CDR2 FQGNSA. The CDR3: CASSQETGGASPLHF. The DNA of the CDR3 is TGTGCCAGCAGCCAAGAGACAGGGGGCGCATCACCCCTCCACTTT.

This clone was seen at least ten times. The chain links TRBV2 to TRBJ2-1; 10 bases fit TRBD1. This CDR3 comprises 13 residues. The trim removed 7 bases at V and 9 bases at J, leaving 6 bases unmatched. Germline loops: CDR1 SNHLY, CDR2 FYNNEI. CDR3 residues: CASNGQGESEQFF. CDR3 coding DNA: TGTGCCAGCAACGGACAGGGGGAAAGTGAGCAGTTCTTC.

At least ten counts were recorded for this clone. CDR3 bases: TGCAGCGTTGATTCCGGGACAGGGGGGACCGAGCAGTACTTC. Its translation: CSVDSGTGGTEQYF. This rearrangement joins TRBV29-1 to TRBJ2-7, with 11 bases identical to TRBD1. The CDR3 loop spans 14 amino acids. With 3 bases clipped from V and 6 bases from J, the junction kept 7 bases outside the gene matches. The germline V gene encodes CDR1 SQVTM and CDR2 ANQGSEA.